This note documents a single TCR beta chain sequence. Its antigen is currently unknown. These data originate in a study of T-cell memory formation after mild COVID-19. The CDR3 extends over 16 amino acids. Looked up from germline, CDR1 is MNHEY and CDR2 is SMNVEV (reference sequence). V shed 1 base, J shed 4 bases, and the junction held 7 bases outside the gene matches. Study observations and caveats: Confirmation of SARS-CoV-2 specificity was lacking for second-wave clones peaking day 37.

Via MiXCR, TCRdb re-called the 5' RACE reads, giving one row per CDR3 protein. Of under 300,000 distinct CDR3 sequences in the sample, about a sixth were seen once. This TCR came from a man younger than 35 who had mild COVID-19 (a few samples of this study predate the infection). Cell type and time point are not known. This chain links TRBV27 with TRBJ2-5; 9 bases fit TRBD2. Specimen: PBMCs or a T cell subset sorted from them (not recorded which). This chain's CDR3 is CASSLFPSGDAETQYF. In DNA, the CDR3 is TGTGCCAGCAGTTTATTTCCTAGCGGGGACGCAGAGACCCAGTACTTC.